These 25 T cell receptor beta chains were all obtained from the same sample, sequenced in a study of blood T cell repertoires in COVID-19. Repertoires were generated with immunoSEQ multiplex PCR, while TCRdb's copy carries only in-frame clones and drops some. The sample yields about 66,000 clones, 88% seen once. Sequenced: peripheral blood. These receptors were taken from a man aged 70 or older with acute or convalescent COVID-19.

This clone was counted only a few times. The gene calls are TRBV5-4 and TRBJ2-7; the D gene is possibly TRBD1 (5 bases). The CDR3 runs to 14 residues. Germline CDR1 and CDR2: SGHNT and YYREEE (reference sequence). V lost 3 bases, J lost 2 bases, and 12 bases lay in between. CDR3 amino acids: CASSWGLQAYEQYF. In nucleotides, the CDR3 is TGTGCCAGCAGCTGGGGCCTCCAAGCCTACGAGCAGTACTTC. The full variable domain, completed using reference TRBV5-4 and TRBJ2-7, is ETGVTQSPTHLIKTRGQQVTLRCSSQSGHNTVSWYQQALGQGPQFIFQYYREEENGRGNFPPRFSGLQFPNYSSELNVNALELDDSALYLCASSWGLQAYEQYFGPGTRLTVT.

The CDR3 nucleotides are TGCGCCAGCAGCCAAGCCGGGACTAGCGGGGTCCTTGGGCCCTACGAGCAGTACTTC. Translated: CASSQAGTSGVLGPYEQYF. The chain recombines TRBV4-1 with TRBJ2-7; 13 nucleotides line up with TRBD2. The V gene's germline CDR1 is MGHRA and CDR2 YSYEKL. V shed 1 base and J 2 bases; nucleotides not matched to a gene: 11. The CDR3 spans 19 residues.

This chain uses TRBV5-5 with TRBJ2-7; no definite D call. This CDR3 comprises 12 residues. The ends were cut back, 0 bases at V and 6 bases at J, with 7 bases in the middle. Germline V gene lookup returns CDR1 SGHKS and CDR2 YYEKEE (reference sequence). The CDR3, as DNA: TGTGCCAGCAGCTTGGTCCTCTCCGAGCAGTACTTC. Amino acid sequence: CASSLVLSEQYF. Looking up the rest from reference TRBV5-5 and TRBJ2-7 gives the full variable domain: DAGVTQSPTHLIKTRGQQVTLRCSPISGHKSVSWYQQVLGQGPQFIFQYYEKEERGRGNFPDRFSARQFPNYSSELNVNALLLGDSALYLCASSLVLSEQYFGPGTRLTVT.

This chain connects TRBV18 to TRBJ2-1; maybe TRBD1 (7 bases). V lost 1 base to trimming and J lost 3 bases, with 13 bases between them. Germline V CDR1 and CDR2: KGHSH, LQKENI. The CDR3 extends over 16 amino acids. The CDR3 loop reads CASSPQTGTLYNEQFF. The CDR3 nucleotides are TGTGCCAGCTCACCACAGACAGGGACTCTCTACAATGAGCAGTTCTTC.

This chain connects TRBV19 to TRBJ2-6; 9 bases fit TRBD1. The CDR3 has 16 amino acids. The V segment lost 8 bases and the J segment 2 bases; nucleotides outside the gene matches: 7. Germline V gene lookup returns CDR1 LNHDA and CDR2 SQIVND (reference sequence). The CDR3 nucleotides read TGTGCCAGTTCGCCGGACAGGGGTACTGGGGCCAACGTCCTGACTTTC. Its protein is CASSPDRGTGANVLTF.

The rearrangement uses TRBV20-1 and TRBJ1-2; the match to TRBD1 covers 7 bases. Germline loops: CDR1 DFQATT, CDR2 SNEGSKA (reference sequence). The CDR3 has 13 amino acids. V gave up 3 bases and J gave up 5 bases; unmatched junction bases: 6. Here the CDR3 DNA reads TGCAGTGCTAGTGCAGGGGGAAAATATGGCTACACCTTC. It codes for CSASAGGKYGYTF.

Here the CDR3 reads CASSLGSLTRADTQYF. The CDR3 DNA follows: TGTGCCAGCAGCTTAGGATCCCTAACGAGGGCAGATACGCAGTATTTT. This chain connects TRBV7-2 to TRBJ2-3, with a tentative D call TRBD2 (5 bases). Germline V gives CDR1 SGHTA, CDR2 FQGNSA. V gave up 1 base and J gave up 4 bases, with 15 bases separating them. CDR3 length: 16 amino acids. The variable domain in full, completed from reference TRBV7-2 and TRBJ2-3, reads GAGVSQSPSNKVTEKGKDVELRCDPISGHTALYWYRQSLGQGLEFLIYFQGNSAPDKSGLPSDRFSAERTGGSVSTLTIQRTQQEDSAVYLCASSLGSLTRADTQYFGPGTRLTVL.

The chain couples TRBV19 to TRBJ1-2; D may be TRBD1 (6 bases). Trimming removed 4 bases at V and 0 bases at J, with 9 bases between. Germline V gives CDR1 LNHDA, CDR2 SQIVND (reference sequence). This CDR3 is built from 14 residues. CDR3 DNA: TGTGCCAGTAGTACCCGGACAGCTAACTATGGCTACACCTTC. It is translated as CASSTRTANYGYTF. The whole variable domain, remainder taken from reference TRBV19 and TRBJ1-2, is DGGITQSPKYLFRKEGQNVTLSCEQNLNHDAMYWYRQDPGQGLRLIYYSQIVNDFQKGDIAEGYSVSREKKESFPLTVTSAQKNPTAFYLCASSTRTANYGYTFGSGTRLTVV.

This clone was detected once. The chain couples TRBV18 to TRBJ2-7; TRBD1 aligns across 9 bases. Germline CDR1 and CDR2: KGHSH and LQKENI. CDR3 length: 15 amino acids. Trimming removed 3 bases from V and 5 bases from J; junction bases left unmatched: 8. Here the CDR3 reads CASSPNIRDRDEQYF. CDR3 nucleotide sequence: TGTGCCAGCTCACCCAACATAAGGGACAGGGACGAGCAGTACTTC.

The rearrangement uses TRBV4-2 and TRBJ2-1, with D maybe TRBD2 (7 bases). The CDR3 covers 15 residues. Germline CDR1 LGHNA, CDR2 YNFKEQ. The V end was cut by 4 bases, the J end by 8 bases, with 18 bases between. CDR3 bases: TGTGCCAGCAGCCGGGAAGTGGGGGCGGGGGATGAGCAGTTCTTC. Amino acid sequence: CASSREVGAGDEQFF.

The V and J genes are TRBV7-2 and TRBJ1-1; D not certain. Trimming pared 5 bases from V and 5 bases from J, leaving 18 bases between. CDR1 is SGHTA and CDR2 is FQGNSA in the germline V gene. The CDR3 sequence is 15 residues long. This CDR3 reads CASSPPKSASTEAFF. CDR3 nucleotides: TGTGCCAGCAGCCCCCCTAAGTCGGCTAGTACTGAAGCTTTCTTT.

The chain links TRBV27 to TRBJ1-3; D remains unclear. The V gene lost 4 bases and the J gene lost 2 bases, with 12 bases spanning the gap. CDR1 is MNHEY, CDR2 SMNVEV, per germline (reference sequence). The CDR3 extends over 15 amino acids. The CDR3 here is CASSSLARPGNTIYF. CDR3 nucleotide sequence: TGTGCCAGCAGTTCCCTCGCCAGGCCTGGAAACACCATATATTTT.

This clone was recorded only once. The chain is built from TRBV19 and TRBJ2-6; TRBD1 matches at 10 bases. The J segment lost 4 bases and the V segment lost 5 bases, leaving 8 bases of the junction unmatched. Germline V gene sequence: CDR1 LNHDA, CDR2 SQIVND (reference sequence). The CDR3 contains 17 residues. In nucleotides, the CDR3 is TGTGCCAGTAGTCCGACAGGGGGCTTCCCCGGGGCCAACGTCCTGACTTTC. Translation: CASSPTGGFPGANVLTF.

This clone was counted only a few times. The J gene is TRBJ2-5, the V gene TRBV5-1; D might be TRBD2 (6 bases). Per germline, CDR1 SGHRS and CDR2 YFSETQ. The CDR3 is 14 amino acids. Trimming took off 3 bases at V and 4 bases at J, with 13 bases between the two ends. CDR3 amino acids: CASSSTRELETQYF. For the CDR3, the DNA is TGCGCCAGCAGCTCGACTAGGGAATTAGAGACCCAGTACTTC.

The chain combines TRBV14 with TRBJ1-5; unclear D gene. The germline V gene encodes CDR1 SGHDN and CDR2 FVKESK. The CDR3 runs to 13 residues. V lost 0 bases and J 7 bases, leaving 7 bases between the germline ends. Here the CDR3 reads CASSQDWAQPQHF. The CDR3 DNA is TGTGCCAGCAGCCAAGATTGGGCACAGCCCCAGCATTTT.

The rearrangement joins TRBV30 to TRBJ1-4; D perhaps matches TRBD1 (6 bases). The CDR3 spans 14 residues. Trimming cost V 3 bases and J 8 bases, with 16 bases left between them. Per the germline V gene, CDR1 is GTSNPN and CDR2 is SVGIG (reference sequence). The CDR3 here is CAWSRGAAREKLFF. Here the CDR3 DNA reads TGTGCCTGGAGCCGGGGGGCCGCGCGGGAAAAACTGTTTTTT.

The gene calls are TRBV30 and TRBJ2-5, with a tentative D call TRBD1 (6 bases). The germline V and J ends were trimmed by 6 bases and 2 bases, with 16 bases remaining between them. CDR1 and CDR2 (germline): GTSNPN, SVGIG (reference sequence). This CDR3 is built from 14 residues. This CDR3 is CACTSTGSQETQYF. In DNA form, the CDR3 reads TGTGCCTGTACCTCAACAGGGTCTCAAGAGACCCAGTACTTC.

The chain is built from TRBV12-5 and TRBJ2-7; D gene unclear. Trimming took 1 base from V and 7 from J, leaving 11 bases between them. Per the germline V gene, CDR1 is LGHNT and CDR2 is FRNRAP. The CDR3 extends over 13 amino acids. The CDR3: CASGLDTLREQYF. CDR3 in DNA: TGTGCTAGTGGTTTGGATACATTGAGGGAGCAGTACTTC.

The V and J genes are TRBV19 and TRBJ2-1, with D possibly matching TRBD2 (6 bases). Between the trimmed V and J ends, which lost 3 bases and 6 bases, there was a span of 18 bases. There are 16 residues in the CDR3. In germline, CDR1 is LNHDA, CDR2 SQIVND (reference sequence). The CDR3 sequence: CASSMFGGTFLNEQFF. DNA of the CDR3: TGTGCCAGTAGTATGTTCGGGGGTACGTTCCTCAATGAGCAGTTCTTC.

The V call is TRBV9, the J call TRBJ1-6; tentative D call: TRBD1 (5 bases). V was clipped by 0 bases and J by 6 bases, with 10 bases between them. Germline V gene lookup returns CDR1 SGDLS and CDR2 YYNGEE. The CDR3 is 15 amino acids. The CDR3 region is CASSVAGGVNSPLHF. The CDR3 nucleotides read TGTGCCAGCAGCGTAGCTGGAGGGGTTAATTCACCCCTCCACTTT.

V usage is TRBV4-3 and J usage is TRBJ2-7, with a weak D call TRBD1 (5 bases). In germline, CDR1 is LGHNA, CDR2 YSLEER. CDR3 length equals 16 residues. Trimming pared 1 base from V and 2 bases from J, leaving 15 bases between. CDR3 region: CASSQGLGQGAYEQYF. Here the CDR3 DNA reads TGCGCCAGCAGCCAAGGACTGGGGCAGGGCGCCTACGAGCAGTACTTC.

The chain joins TRBV12-5 to TRBJ1-6; TRBD1 matches at 9 bases. V lost 6 bases, J lost 10 bases, and 7 bases stayed unmatched. The CDR3 loop spans 14 amino acids. CDR1 LGHNT and CDR2 FRNRAP come from the germline V gene. This CDR3 is CASGAGQGGSPLHF. In DNA, the CDR3 is TGTGCTAGTGGAGCGGGACAGGGAGGATCACCCCTCCACTTT.

The genes are TRBV2 and TRBJ1-2; unclear D gene. The CDR3 is 15 amino acids. V was clipped by 8 bases and J by 3 bases, with 19 bases between them. Germline V lookup: CDR1 SNHLY, CDR2 FYNNEI. DNA for the CDR3: TGTGCCAGCGGAGACTATCTCTCCGAGGACTATGGCTACACCTTC. Amino acid sequence: CASGDYLSEDYGYTF.

This clone was counted once. The chain employs TRBV7-9 and TRBJ1-4, with 8 bases matching TRBD1. Trimming cost V 6 bases and J 3 bases; bases outside gene matches: 3. CDR3 length: 14 amino acids. Germline values: CDR1 SEHNR, CDR2 FQNEAQ (reference sequence). The CDR3 sequence is CASRRQGSNEKLFF. The CDR3 DNA sequence: TGTGCCAGCAGGCGACAGGGGTCTAATGAAAAACTGTTTTTT.

V is TRBV7-2 and J is TRBJ2-3, with 8 nucleotides matching TRBD2. This CDR3 spans 16 amino acids. Per the germline V gene, CDR1 is SGHTA and CDR2 is FQGNSA. The J segment lost 2 bases and the V segment lost 5 bases, leaving 9 bases of the junction unmatched. The CDR3: CASSLWSGGTTDTQYF. The CDR3 nucleotides are TGTGCCAGCAGCCTCTGGAGCGGGGGTACCACAGATACGCAGTATTTT.